The 8 T cell receptor beta chains given below trace back to one sample, sequenced in a study of blood T cell repertoires in COVID-19. Profiling relied on immunoSEQ multiplex PCR, and the TCRdb table lists in-frame clones only, not all of them. The sample consists of 240,000 or so clones, around 85% of them appearing once. Source material: peripheral blood. These receptors were taken from a woman older than 75 with acute or convalescent COVID-19.

This clone is a singleton in its sample. The chain couples TRBV19 to TRBJ1-2, with a weak D call TRBD1 (6 bases). CDR1 and CDR2 (germline): LNHDA, SQIVND (reference sequence). The CDR3 totals 13 residues. Trimming removed 7 bases from V and 3 bases from J, with 12 bases in between. This CDR3 is CASTSRTDYGYTF. DNA of the CDR3: TGTGCCAGTACCTCCAGGACAGACTATGGCTACACCTTC.

The chain combines TRBV10-3 with TRBJ1-6; a weak D match, TRBD1 (6 bases). This CDR3 has 14 amino acids. Germline CDR1 is ENHRY and CDR2 is SYGVKD. With 0 bases removed from V and 11 bases from J, the gap between germline ends came to 11 bases. CDR3 coding DNA: TGTGCCATCAGTGAGTCTGGACAGCGAACACCCCTCCACTTT. Protein: CAISESGQRTPLHF.

The CDR3: CASSSPGRTGKVNGYTF. The CDR3 nucleotides read TGCGCCAGCAGCTCCCCCGGGAGGACAGGGAAAGTAAATGGCTACACCTTC. The V call is TRBV5-1, the J call TRBJ1-2; 8 bases match TRBD1. Germline V gene data show CDR1 as SGHRS and CDR2 as YFSETQ. Germline trimming cut 3 bases from V and 6 bases from J; bases unmatched to any gene: 16. The CDR3 consists of 17 residues.

The J gene is TRBJ1-3, the V gene TRBV5-1, with TRBD1 identical over 8 bases. The CDR3 runs 16 residues. CDR1 SGHRS and CDR2 YFSETQ come from the germline V gene. The ends lost 4 bases at V and 0 bases at J; junction bases unmatched: 6. Written as DNA, the CDR3 is TGCGCCAGCAGCAGAACGACAGGGGTCTCTGGAAACACCATATATTTT. This gives the protein CASSRTTGVSGNTIYF.

The rearrangement links TRBV20-1 to TRBJ1-5, with unresolved D. Germline CDR1 and CDR2: DFQATT and SNEGSKA (reference sequence). V was trimmed by 3 bases and J by 5 bases, leaving 5 bases between them. This CDR3 has 11 residues. For the CDR3, the DNA is TGCAGTGCTAGCGGGGATCAGCCCCAGCATTTT. Protein product: CSASGDQPQHF.

This clone has just one count. As DNA, the CDR3 is TGTGCCAGCAGCTTGTTGGGACAGGGGGATGGCTACACCTTC. Translated, it gives CASSLLGQGDGYTF. V usage is TRBV11-2 and J usage is TRBJ1-2, with TRBD1 matching 11 bases. V lost 3 bases to trimming and J lost 6 bases; unmatched junction nucleotides: 3. CDR3 length: 14 residues. From germline, CDR1 is SGHAT and CDR2 FQNNGV. Based on the CDR3 plus reference TRBV11-2 and TRBJ1-2, the full variable domain is EAGVAQSPRYKIIEKRQSVAFWCNPISGHATLYWYQQILGQGPKLLIQFQNNGVVDDSQLPKDRFSAERLKGVDSTLKIQPAKLEDSAVYLCASSLLGQGDGYTFGSGTRLTVV.

The CDR3 coding sequence is TGTGCCAGCAGAACAGGAGCCAAAAACATTCAGTACTTC. Translated, it gives CASRTGAKNIQYF. The chain carries TRBV6-5 and TRBJ2-4; TRBD1 might be the D (5 bases). The CDR3 consists of 13 residues. Germline loops: CDR1 MNHEY, CDR2 SVGAGI. Between the trimmed V and J ends, which lost 6 bases and 0 bases, there was a span of 6 bases.

J is TRBJ2-1 and V is TRBV10-2, with 8 bases aligning to TRBD2. The CDR3 sequence is 14 residues long. CDR1 is WSHSY, CDR2 SAAADI, per germline. The J segment lost 7 bases and the V segment lost 7 bases, leaving 9 bases of the junction unmatched. The CDR3 DNA follows: TGCGCCAGCACCGGGACTAGAAGTAATAATGAGCAGTTCTTC. Translated: CASTGTRSNNEQFF.